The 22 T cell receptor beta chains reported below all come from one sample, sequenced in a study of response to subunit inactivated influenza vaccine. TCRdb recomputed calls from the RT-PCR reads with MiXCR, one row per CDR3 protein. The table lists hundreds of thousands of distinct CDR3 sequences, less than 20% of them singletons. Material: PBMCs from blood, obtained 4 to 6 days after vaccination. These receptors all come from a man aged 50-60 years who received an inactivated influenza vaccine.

In DNA, the CDR3 is TGTGCCAGCAGCCCTACCCACAGGGAACTTTTGAATGAGCAGTTCTTC. This encodes CASSPTHRELLNEQFF. The V call is TRBV11-1, the J call TRBJ2-1; D perhaps matches TRBD1 (6 bases). CDR1 SGHAT and CDR2 FQDESV come from the germline V gene (reference sequence). The CDR3 is 16 amino acids. The V gene lost 5 bases and the J gene lost 7 bases, with 21 bases spanning the gap.

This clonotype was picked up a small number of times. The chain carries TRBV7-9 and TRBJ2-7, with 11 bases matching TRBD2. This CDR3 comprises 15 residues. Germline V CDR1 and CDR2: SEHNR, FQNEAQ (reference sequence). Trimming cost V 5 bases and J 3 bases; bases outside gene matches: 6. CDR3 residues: CASSRQTSGNYEQYF. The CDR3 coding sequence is TGTGCCAGCAGCCGTCAGACTAGCGGGAACTACGAGCAGTACTTC.

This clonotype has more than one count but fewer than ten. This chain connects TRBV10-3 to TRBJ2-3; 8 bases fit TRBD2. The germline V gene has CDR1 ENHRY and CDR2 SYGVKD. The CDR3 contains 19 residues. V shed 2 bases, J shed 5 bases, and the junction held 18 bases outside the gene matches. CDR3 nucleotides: TGTGCCATCAGTGAGGAGGGGGTGGTTGGTGCGGGGGGCCAAGATACGCAGTATTTT. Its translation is CAISEEGVVGAGGQDTQYF.

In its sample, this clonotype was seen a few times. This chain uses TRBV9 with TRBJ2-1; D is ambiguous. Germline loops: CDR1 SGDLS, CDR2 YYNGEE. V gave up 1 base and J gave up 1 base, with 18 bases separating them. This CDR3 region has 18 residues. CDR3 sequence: CASSVMGMGFGSYNEQFF. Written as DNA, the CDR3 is TGTGCCAGCAGCGTAATGGGGATGGGCTTTGGGTCCTACAATGAGCAGTTCTTC.

CDR3 sequence (DNA): TGTGCCAGCAGCAAAGATGAGACAGGGGGCCAAATGGGAACCGGGGAGCTGTTTTTT. Amino acid sequence: CASSKDETGGQMGTGELFF. This chain connects TRBV21-1 to TRBJ2-2; no DNA check was done on the table's D call, TRBD1. TRBV21-1 is deemed a pseudogene. This CDR3 has 19 amino acids.

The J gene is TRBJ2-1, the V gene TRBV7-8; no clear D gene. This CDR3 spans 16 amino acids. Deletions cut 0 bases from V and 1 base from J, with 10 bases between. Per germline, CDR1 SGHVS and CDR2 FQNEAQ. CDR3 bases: TGTGCCAGCAGCTTAGCTTCCAGCTTATCCTACAATGAGCAGTTCTTC. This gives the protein CASSLASSLSYNEQFF.

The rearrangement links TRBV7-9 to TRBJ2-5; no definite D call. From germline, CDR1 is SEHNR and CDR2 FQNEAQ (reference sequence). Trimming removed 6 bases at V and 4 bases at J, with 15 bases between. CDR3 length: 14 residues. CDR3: CASSIAVGSETQYF. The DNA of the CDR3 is TGTGCCAGCAGTATCGCGGTCGGATCAGAGACCCAGTACTTC.

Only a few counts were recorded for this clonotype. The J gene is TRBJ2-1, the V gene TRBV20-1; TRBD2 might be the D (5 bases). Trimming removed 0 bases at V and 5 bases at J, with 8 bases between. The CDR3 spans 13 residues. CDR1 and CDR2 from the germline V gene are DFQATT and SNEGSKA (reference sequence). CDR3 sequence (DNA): TGCAGTGCTAGAGAGGTAGCGAACAATGAGCAGTTCTTC. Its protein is CSAREVANNEQFF.

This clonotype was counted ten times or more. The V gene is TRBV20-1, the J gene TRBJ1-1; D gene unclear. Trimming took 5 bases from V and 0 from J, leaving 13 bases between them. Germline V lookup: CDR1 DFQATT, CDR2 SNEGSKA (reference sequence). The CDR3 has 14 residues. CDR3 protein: CSASRRVMNTEAFF. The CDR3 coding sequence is TGCAGTGCTTCCCGAAGGGTTATGAACACTGAAGCTTTCTTT.

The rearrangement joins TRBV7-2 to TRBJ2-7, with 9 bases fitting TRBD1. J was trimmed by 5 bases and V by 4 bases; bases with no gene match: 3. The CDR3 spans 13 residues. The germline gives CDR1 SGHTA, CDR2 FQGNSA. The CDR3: CASSYRTGDEQYF. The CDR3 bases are TGTGCCAGCAGCTATCGGACAGGGGACGAGCAGTACTTC.

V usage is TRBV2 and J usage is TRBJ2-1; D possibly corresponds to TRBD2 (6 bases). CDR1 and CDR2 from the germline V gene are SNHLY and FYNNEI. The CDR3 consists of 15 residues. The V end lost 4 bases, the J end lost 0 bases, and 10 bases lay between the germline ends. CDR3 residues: CASSGQGLSYNEQFF. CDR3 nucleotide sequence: TGTGCCAGCAGTGGCCAGGGACTCTCCTACAATGAGCAGTTCTTC.

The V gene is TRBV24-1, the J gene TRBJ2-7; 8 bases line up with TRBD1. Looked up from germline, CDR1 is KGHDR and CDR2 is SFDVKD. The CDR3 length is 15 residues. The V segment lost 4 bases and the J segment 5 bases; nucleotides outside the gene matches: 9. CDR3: CATSDNGQGSDEQYF. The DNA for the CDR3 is TGTGCCACCAGTGACAACGGACAGGGATCGGACGAGCAGTACTTC.

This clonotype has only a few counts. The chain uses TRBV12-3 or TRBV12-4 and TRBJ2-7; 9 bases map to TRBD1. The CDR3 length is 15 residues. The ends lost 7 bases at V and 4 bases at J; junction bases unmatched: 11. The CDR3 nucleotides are TGTGCCAGCACCCCGGGACAGGGTGGTAGGTACGAGCAGTACTTC. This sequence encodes CASTPGQGGRYEQYF.

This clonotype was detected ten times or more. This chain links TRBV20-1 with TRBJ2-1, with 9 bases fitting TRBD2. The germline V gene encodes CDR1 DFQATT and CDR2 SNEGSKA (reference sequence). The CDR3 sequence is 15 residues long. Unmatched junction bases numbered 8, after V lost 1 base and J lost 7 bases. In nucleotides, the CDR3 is TGCAGTGCTAGAGGATTTCTGAGCGGGGGGAATGAGCAGTTCTTC. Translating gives CSARGFLSGGNEQFF.

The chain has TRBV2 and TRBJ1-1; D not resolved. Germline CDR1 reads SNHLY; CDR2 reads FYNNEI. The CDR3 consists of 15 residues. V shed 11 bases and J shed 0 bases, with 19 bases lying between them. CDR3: CAWGAGYLMNTEAFF. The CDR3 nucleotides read TGTGCCTGGGGAGCAGGTTACCTCATGAACACTGAAGCTTTCTTT. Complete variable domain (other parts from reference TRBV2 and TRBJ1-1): EPEVTQTPSHQVTQMGQEVILRCVPISNHLYFYWYRQILGQKVEFLVSFYNNEISEKSEIFDDQFSVERPDGSNFTLKIRSTKLEDSAMYFCAWGAGYLMNTEAFFGQGTRLTVV.

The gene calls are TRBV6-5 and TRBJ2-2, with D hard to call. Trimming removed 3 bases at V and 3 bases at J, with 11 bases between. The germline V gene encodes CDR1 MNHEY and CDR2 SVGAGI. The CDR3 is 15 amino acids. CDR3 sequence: CASSYRRLDTGELFF. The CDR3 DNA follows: TGTGCCAGCAGTTATAGAAGGTTGGACACCGGGGAGCTGTTTTTT.

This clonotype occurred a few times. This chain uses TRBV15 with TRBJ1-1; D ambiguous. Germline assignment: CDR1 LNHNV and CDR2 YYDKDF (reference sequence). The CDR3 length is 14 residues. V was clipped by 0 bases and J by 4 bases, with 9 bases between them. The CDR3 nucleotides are TGTGCCACCAGCAGAGACCTCACAGTCACTGAAGCTTTCTTT. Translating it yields CATSRDLTVTEAFF.

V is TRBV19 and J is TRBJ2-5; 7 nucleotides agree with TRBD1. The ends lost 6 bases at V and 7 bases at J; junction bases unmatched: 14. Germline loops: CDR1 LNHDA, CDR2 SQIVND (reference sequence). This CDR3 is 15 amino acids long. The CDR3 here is CASSVRDRGLGTQYF. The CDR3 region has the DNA TGTGCCAGTAGCGTCAGGGACAGAGGTTTAGGGACCCAGTACTTC.

CDR3 protein: CASSLLPQGYEQYF. The CDR3 DNA sequence: TGTGCCAGCAGCTTACTGCCTCAGGGCTACGAGCAGTACTTC. J is TRBJ2-7 and V is TRBV7-8, with D maybe TRBD1 (5 bases). The ends were cut back, 2 bases at V and 3 bases at J, with 11 bases in the middle. The CDR3 spans 14 residues. Germline-derived CDR1 and CDR2 are SGHVS and FQNEAQ.

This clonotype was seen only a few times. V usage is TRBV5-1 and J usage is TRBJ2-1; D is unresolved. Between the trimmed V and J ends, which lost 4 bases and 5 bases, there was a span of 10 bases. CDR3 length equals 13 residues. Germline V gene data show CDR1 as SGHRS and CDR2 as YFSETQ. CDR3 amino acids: CASSPGPDNEQFF. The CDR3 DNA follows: TGCGCCAGCAGCCCTGGCCCGGACAATGAGCAGTTCTTC.

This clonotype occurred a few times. The CDR3 nucleotides read TGCAGTGCTAGTCTCCCCGGGGATTCCCCAGAGACCCAGTACTTC. Translated: CSASLPGDSPETQYF. V is TRBV20-1 and J is TRBJ2-5; TRBD2 is a possible D gene (5 bases). The CDR3 runs to 15 residues. Germline V gene sequence: CDR1 DFQATT, CDR2 SNEGSKA (reference sequence). Trimming took 3 bases from V and 4 from J, leaving 18 bases between them.

CDR3 DNA sequence: TGTGCCAGCAGTTCCGGACGGCGGAACACTGAAGCTTTCTTT. Its protein is CASSSGRRNTEAFF. This chain links TRBV12-3 or TRBV12-4 with TRBJ1-1; D is unresolved. Trimming took 4 bases from V and 1 from J, leaving 10 bases between them. This CDR3 contains 14 residues.